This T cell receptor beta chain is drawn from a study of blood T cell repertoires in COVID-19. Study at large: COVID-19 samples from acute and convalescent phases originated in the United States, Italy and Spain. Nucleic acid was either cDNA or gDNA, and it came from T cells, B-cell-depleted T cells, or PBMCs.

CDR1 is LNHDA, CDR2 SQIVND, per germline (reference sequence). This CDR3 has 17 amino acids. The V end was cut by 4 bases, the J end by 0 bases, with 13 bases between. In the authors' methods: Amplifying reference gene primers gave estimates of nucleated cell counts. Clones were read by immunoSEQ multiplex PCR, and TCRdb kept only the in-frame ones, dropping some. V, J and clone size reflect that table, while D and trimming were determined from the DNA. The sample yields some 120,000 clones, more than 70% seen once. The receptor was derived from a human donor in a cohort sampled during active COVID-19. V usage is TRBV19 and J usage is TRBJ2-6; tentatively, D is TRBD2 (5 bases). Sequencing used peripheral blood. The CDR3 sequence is CASSTTSRGSGANVLTF. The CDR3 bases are TGTGCCAGTAGTACAACTTCCCGGGGCTCTGGGGCCAACGTCCTGACTTTC.